The rows below give T cell receptor beta chains drawn from one sample of a study of T cells in Graves' hyperthyroidism and ophthalmopathy. Each CDR3 protein is one row after TCRdb ran MiXCR on the multiplex PCR reads. The sample records more than 550,000 distinct CDR3 sequences, over 40% being singletons. Sequencing was done on a sample of peripheral blood or thyroid tissue (not recorded which). The receptor set was obtained from an adult man with Graves' disease, either hyperthyroidism or ophthalmopathy (not recorded which). CDR3s include the opening cysteine and the closing phenylalanine or tryptophan.

length,V,CDR3
16,TRBV25-1,CASSATRGMRLDGYTF
16,TRBV10-3,CAISDVGTRATYEQYF
13,TRBV6-6,CASSKTTNYGYTF
12,TRBV29-1,CSGGRRIYGYTF
15,TRBV4-2,CASSQATAGGTEAFF
13,TRBV25-1,CASSPTLQETQYF
12,TRBV20-1,CSASTLDQPQHF
11,TRBV7-6,CASSQPAEAFF
15,TRBV9,CASSGGVEFNYGYTF
14,TRBV12-3/TRBV12-4,CASSLNGYNSPLHF
14,TRBV7-9,CASSHGTGNQPQHF
14,TRBV29-1,CSVETPGRDYGYTF
12,TRBV28,CASQGMNTEAFF
15,TRBV2,CASSEFRRADYEQYF
13,TRBV11-3,CATRSGSNTEAFF
12,TRBV5-1,CASSWGTGEAFF
13,TRBV11-2,CASSHARGGTQYF
16,TRBV10-3,CAISETWDRDSYEQYF
16,TRBV7-8,CASSPGTGGLNTEAFF
17,TRBV7-7,CASREWGLAGRTGELFF
15,TRBV5-1,CASSYWTGGNQPQHF
16,TRBV7-8,CASSLAAGAGNSPLHF
14,TRBV6-1,CASSEGGGRYGYTF
14,TRBV5-1,CASSPTGKDTEAFF
12,TRBV29-1,CSVGRGAEKLFF
16,TRBV7-9,CASSLSGPIGGETQYF
15,TRBV7-9,CASSFPTGGGSPLHF
15,TRBV7-3,CASSLMSGTHTEAFF
13,TRBV12-3/TRBV12-4,CASRIDPFPEAFF
13,TRBV24-1,CATSAGWGEKLFF
14,TRBV20-1,CSASRAGSSYEQYF
14,TRBV29-1,CSVDRSSGANVLTF
15,TRBV7-2,CASSLVVAGVETQYF